These 11 T cell receptor beta chains share one sample of origin, sequenced in a study of T cell responses to AZD1222 COVID-19 vaccine. Sequencing was performed with immunoSEQ multiplex PCR; in TCRdb, only in-frame clones are kept and a portion is missing. The data hold some 250,000 clones, with 94% observed a single time. The specimen was peripheral blood, collected 28 days after the second AZD1222 dose. These receptors all stem from an adult who received the AZD1222 COVID-19 vaccine.

The rearrangement links TRBV6-6 to TRBJ1-2; D remains unclear. Deletions cut 2 bases from V and 3 bases from J, with 13 bases between. Germline V gene data show CDR1 as MNHNY and CDR2 as SVGAGI (reference sequence). The CDR3 extends over 15 amino acids. The CDR3 DNA follows: TGTGCCAGCAGTTACCGGGCGGACCAGGACTATGGCTACACCTTC. This codes for CASSYRADQDYGYTF.

This clone has only one observation. The V and J genes are TRBV3-1 (or the pseudogene TRBV3-2) and TRBJ2-1; D not certain. V was clipped by 5 bases and J by 4 bases, with 15 bases between them. Germline V CDR1 and CDR2: LGHDT, YNNKEL (reference sequence). The CDR3 extends over 15 amino acids. The chain's CDR3 is CASSTQGFLYNEQFF. The CDR3 DNA reads TGTGCCAGCAGCACGCAAGGATTTCTTTACAATGAGCAGTTCTTC.

This chain links TRBV5-1 with TRBJ2-7; TRBD1 matches 7 bases. Germline trimming cut 4 bases from V and 2 bases from J; bases unmatched to any gene: 6. Germline V CDR1 and CDR2: SGHRS, YFSETQ. This CDR3 is built from 14 residues. Here the CDR3 DNA reads TGCGCCAGCAGCGCGACAGGGAAAGCCTACGAGCAGTACTTC. This encodes CASSATGKAYEQYF.

This clone was seen only once. This chain uses TRBV6-1 with TRBJ1-3; tentatively, D is TRBD1 (5 bases). The V end was cut by 1 base, the J end by 2 bases, with 15 bases between. This CDR3 is built from 17 residues. From germline, CDR1 is MNHNS and CDR2 SASEGT. The CDR3 coding sequence is TGTGCCAGCAGTGAAGTATTGGCGGGGACCGCTGGAAACACCATATATTTT. This translates into CASSEVLAGTAGNTIYF.

This clone was counted between two and nine times. This chain joins TRBV28 and TRBJ1-1; D not certain. This CDR3 contains 14 residues. Trimming removed 3 bases from V and 3 bases from J, with 11 bases in between. Per the germline V gene, CDR1 is MDHEN and CDR2 is SYDVKM. The CDR3 region is CASSLGRPDTEAFF. The CDR3 region has the DNA TGTGCCAGCAGTTTGGGCAGGCCGGACACTGAAGCTTTCTTT.

This chain joins TRBV10-3 and TRBJ2-2, with TRBD1 as a possible D gene (5 bases). V was pared by 6 bases and J by 1 base, with 12 bases between. The CDR3 is 15 amino acids. CDR1 is ENHRY and CDR2 is SYGVKD in the germline V gene. Here the CDR3 DNA reads TGTGCCATCAGCGCCCGAGGACAGAACACCGGGGAGCTGTTTTTT. Translation: CAISARGQNTGELFF.

The rearrangement uses TRBV7-2 and TRBJ2-7, with 10 bases matching TRBD2. This CDR3 region has 14 residues. CDR1 and CDR2 from the germline V gene are SGHTA and FQGNSA. Trimming cost V 7 bases and J 3 bases; bases outside gene matches: 6. CDR3 DNA sequence: TGTGCCAGCACCCGGACTAGCGGAAACTACGAGCAGTACTTC. This codes for CASTRTSGNYEQYF. Full variable domain (remainder filled in from reference TRBV7-2 and TRBJ2-7): GAGVSQSPSNKVTEKGKDVELRCDPISGHTALYWYRQSLGQGLEFLIYFQGNSAPDKSGLPSDRFSAERTGGSVSTLTIQRTQQEDSAVYLCASTRTSGNYEQYFGPGTRLTVT.

The chain carries TRBV19 and TRBJ1-4, with D maybe TRBD1 (6 bases). Germline V gene lookup returns CDR1 LNHDA and CDR2 SQIVND (reference sequence). The CDR3 has 14 amino acids. Trimming stripped 3 bases from V and 8 bases from J, with 13 bases between. The CDR3 DNA reads TGTGCCAGTAGTATCCGGGGGGCGGAAGAAAAACTGTTTTTT. As protein: CASSIRGAEEKLFF.

CDR3 DNA sequence: TGTGCCATCAGTGGGCCCCTGAAAGACAGAAGATCCTACGAGCAGTACTTC. Translation: CAISGPLKDRRSYEQYF. The chain joins TRBV10-3 to TRBJ2-7; D might be TRBD1 (5 bases). CDR3 length equals 17 residues. Germline values: CDR1 ENHRY, CDR2 SYGVKD. V lost 4 bases, J lost 1 base, and 20 bases lay in between.

The chain has TRBV2 and TRBJ2-1; no clear D. Trimming removed 4 bases from V and 8 bases from J, with 15 bases in between. The CDR3 has 14 amino acids. In germline, CDR1 is SNHLY, CDR2 FYNNEI. CDR3 bases: TGTGCCAGCAGTGGACCCTCCCGCGGAGATGAGCAGTTCTTC. Its translation is CASSGPSRGDEQFF.

J is TRBJ1-5 and V is TRBV9; D is ambiguous. Germline V CDR1 and CDR2: SGDLS, YYNGEE. Trimming shortened V by 0 bases and J by 1 base, and 5 bases separated the two germline ends. This CDR3 region has 14 residues. CDR3 protein: CASSVGPSNQPQHF. CDR3 in DNA: TGTGCCAGCAGCGTAGGACCGAGCAATCAGCCCCAGCATTTT.